What follows are 7 T cell receptor beta chains derived from one specimen sequenced in a study of breast tumors, draining lymph nodes, adjacent tissues. Breast cancer patients provided tissue from their axillary draining lymph nodes. MiXCR, applied by TCRdb to the multiplex PCR reads, yields one record per CDR3 protein. The repertoire holds approximately 130,000 distinct CDR3 sequences, with 21% as singletons. Sequencing input: axillary lymph node tissue. Source of these receptors: a female donor with breast cancer. Some clones in this sample may be carry-over from other donors' samples.

This chain uses TRBV30 with TRBJ1-3, with TRBD1 matching 7 bases. Trimming removed 4 bases from V and 2 bases from J; junction bases left unmatched: 2. Germline lookup yields CDR1 GTSNPN and CDR2 SVGIG (reference sequence). The CDR3 totals 13 residues. The CDR3: CAWTGTAGNTIYF. The CDR3, as DNA: TGTGCCTGGACCGGGACAGCTGGAAACACCATATATTTT.

This sequence joins TRBV9 and TRBJ1-2; TRBD1 agrees at 10 bases. This CDR3 has 15 amino acids. Germline loops: CDR1 SGDLS, CDR2 YYNGEE. With 2 bases clipped from V and 5 bases from J, the junction kept 6 bases outside the gene matches. The CDR3 bases are TGTGCCAGCAGCGTTGCCGGGACAGGGGTATATGGCTACACCTTC. It codes for CASSVAGTGVYGYTF.

The chain has TRBV6-1 and TRBJ1-1; maybe TRBD1 (6 bases). CDR3 size: 12 residues. Germline V gives CDR1 MNHNS, CDR2 SASEGT. V was clipped by 7 bases and J by 11 bases, with 17 bases between them. The CDR3, as DNA: TGTGCCAGCAAGGCTGCGGGGGCGAGCGCTTTCTTT. It yields the protein CASKAAGASAFF.

Concerning this clonotype itself: One end of the junction fails to match germline, which may point to a read error. Here the CDR3 reads CASSYRGSGSTIYF. CDR3 DNA sequence: TGTGCCAGCAGTTACCGGGGGTCAGGAAGCACCATATATTTT. The chain joins TRBV12-3 or TRBV12-4 to TRBJ1-3; weak D call: TRBD1 (5 bases). The CDR3 is 14 residues long.

In regard to this clonotype: A single base separates this from a much larger clone, so it may be a read error. This chain connects TRBV6-1 to TRBJ2-2; 10 positions agree with TRBD2. This CDR3 region has 17 residues. Germline V CDR1 and CDR2: MNHNS, SASEGT. As DNA, the CDR3 is TGTGTCAGCAGTTTCTCTAGCGGGAGTTCAAACACCGGGGAGCTGTTTTTT. Translation: CVSSFSSGSSNTGELFF.

Details on this clonotype: Since a much larger clone is just one base distant, this may be a read error. V gene TRBV3-1 combines with J gene TRBJ2-1; tentative D call: TRBD2 (6 bases). The germline V gene encodes CDR1 LGHDT and CDR2 YNNKEL (reference sequence). The CDR3 has 12 amino acids. CDR3 protein: CASRLEGNERFF. DNA for the CDR3: TGTGCCAGCCGACTAGAGGGGAATGAGCGGTTCTTC.

This clonotype was seen only once. This chain uses TRBV11-2 with TRBJ1-1, with D uncertain. Trimming stripped 3 bases from V and 3 bases from J, with 8 bases between. The CDR3 has 13 amino acids. Germline CDR1 is SGHAT and CDR2 is FQNNGV. CDR3 sequence: CASSFSMDTEAFF. Written as DNA, the CDR3 is TGTGCCAGCAGCTTTTCCATGGACACTGAAGCTTTCTTT.